A selection of T cell receptor beta chains follows, all from one sample in a study of metastatic and nonmetastatic thyroid tumors. TCRdb re-called the PCR reads with MiXCR. The data hold roughly 81,000 clones, with 8.6% observed a single time. Sequenced input: blood. These TCRs come from a female donor with papillary thyroid cancer or a benign thyroid nodule (not recorded which). Some clones in this sample may be carry-over from other donors' samples. CDR3s include the opening cysteine and the closing phenylalanine or tryptophan. D genes are given only for firm matches. Only part of the rows carry a size: once, few, many, or a class if the clone is expanded.

clone_size: many
j_call: TRBJ1-2
v_call: TRBV3-1
d_call: TRBD1
cdr3_aa: CASSGGQGLYGYTF
cdr3_nt: TGTGCCAGCAGCGGAGGACAGGGTCTCTATGGCTACACCTTC

clone_size: many
j_call: TRBJ2-5
v_call: TRBV5-1
d_call: TRBD2
cdr3_aa: CASSPRTSGGAGETQYF
cdr3_nt: TGCGCCAGCAGCCCGAGGACTAGCGGGGGGGCAGGGGAGACCCAGTACTTC

clone_size: many
j_call: TRBJ1-6
v_call: TRBV11-2
d_call: NA
cdr3_aa: CASSLEGSPLHF
cdr3_nt: TGTGCCAGCAGCTTAGAAGGTTCACCCCTCCACTTT

clone_size: many
j_call: TRBJ2-7
v_call: TRBV28
d_call: TRBD1
cdr3_aa: CASSLEQGVSSYEQYF
cdr3_nt: TGTGCCAGCAGTTTAGAACAGGGGGTGAGCTCCTACGAGCAGTACTTC

clone_size: many
j_call: TRBJ1-1
v_call: TRBV27
d_call: NA
cdr3_aa: CASRLRRNTEAFF
cdr3_nt: TGTGCCAGCAGACTTCGCCGGAACACTGAAGCTTTCTTT

clone_size: many
j_call: TRBJ2-7
v_call: TRBV10-2
d_call: TRBD2
cdr3_aa: CASTGTSGAYEQYF
cdr3_nt: TGCGCCAGCACGGGGACTAGCGGGGCCTACGAGCAGTACTTC

clone_size: NA
j_call: TRBJ1-2
v_call: TRBV2
d_call: NA
cdr3_aa: CASSEGGYRLYGYTF
cdr3_nt: TGTGCCAGCAGTGAAGGCGGGTACAGACTCTATGGATACACATTC

clone_size: many
j_call: TRBJ2-4
v_call: TRBV7-9
d_call: TRBD2
cdr3_aa: CASSYEAGLAKNIQYF
cdr3_nt: TGTGCCAGCAGCTACGAAGCGGGGCTAGCCAAAAACATTCAGTACTTC

clone_size: many
j_call: TRBJ2-7
v_call: TRBV29-1
d_call: NA
cdr3_aa: CSVVFRNYEQYF
cdr3_nt: TGCAGCGTTGTTTTCAGGAACTACGAGCAGTACTTC

clone_size: many
j_call: TRBJ1-2
v_call: TRBV30
d_call: NA
cdr3_aa: CAWTSDADYGYTF
cdr3_nt: TGTGCCTGGACGTCAGACGCAGACTATGGCTACACCTTC

clone_size: many
j_call: TRBJ1-6
v_call: TRBV9
d_call: NA
cdr3_aa: CASSGIRNSPLHF
cdr3_nt: TGTGCCAGCAGCGGGATACGTAATTCACCCCTCCACTTT

clone_size: few
j_call: TRBJ2-3
v_call: TRBV6-2/TRBV6-3
d_call: TRBD2
cdr3_aa: CASRDRGLALGHTDTQYF
cdr3_nt: TGTGCCAGCAGGGACCGGGGACTAGCTCTGGGGCACACAGATACGCAGTATTTT

clone_size: few
j_call: TRBJ1-2
v_call: TRBV10-3
d_call: NA
cdr3_aa: CAIIDQEYGKGYTF
cdr3_nt: TGTGCCATCATTGATCAGGAGTATGGTAAAGGCTACACCTTC

clone_size: many
j_call: TRBJ1-2
v_call: TRBV30
d_call: NA
cdr3_aa: CAWSRAYGYTF
cdr3_nt: TGTGCCTGGAGTAGGGCTTATGGCTACACCTTC

clone_size: many
j_call: TRBJ2-5
v_call: TRBV6-2/TRBV6-3
d_call: TRBD2
cdr3_aa: CASSYSLASGGLDLETQYF
cdr3_nt: TGTGCCAGCAGTTACTCGTTGGCTAGCGGGGGCCTAGATCTAGAGACCCAGTACTTC

clone_size: many
j_call: TRBJ1-4
v_call: TRBV5-1
d_call: NA
cdr3_aa: CASSPSGGIWGKLFF
cdr3_nt: TGCGCCAGCAGCCCGTCCGGGGGGATTTGGGGAAAACTGTTTTTT

clone_size: many
j_call: TRBJ2-7
v_call: TRBV5-4
d_call: TRBD1
cdr3_aa: CASSFRRTGAYEQYF
cdr3_nt: TGTGCCAGCAGCTTTAGGCGGACAGGGGCCTACGAGCAGTACTTC

clone_size: many
j_call: TRBJ2-7
v_call: TRBV7-6
d_call: NA
cdr3_aa: CASSLDAELTYEQYF
cdr3_nt: TGTGCCAGCAGCTTAGATGCAGAGTTGACCTACGAGCAGTACTTC

clone_size: many
j_call: TRBJ2-7
v_call: TRBV6-1
d_call: NA
cdr3_aa: CASSQGGDEQYF
cdr3_nt: TGTGCCAGCAGTCAGGGAGGAGACGAGCAGTACTTC

clone_size: many
j_call: TRBJ2-6
v_call: TRBV7-6
d_call: NA
cdr3_aa: CASSSGLSGANVLTF
cdr3_nt: TGTGCCAGCAGCTCGGGACTCTCTGGGGCCAACGTCCTGACTTTC

clone_size: many
j_call: TRBJ2-5
v_call: TRBV7-2
d_call: NA
cdr3_aa: CASRPDSRGETQYF
cdr3_nt: TGTGCCAGCAGACCCGACAGTCGGGGAGAGACCCAGTACTTC

clone_size: many
j_call: TRBJ1-3
v_call: TRBV6-1
d_call: NA
cdr3_aa: CASSEYNRDRNTIYF
cdr3_nt: TGTGCCAGCAGTGAATATAACAGGGATAGGAACACCATATATTTT

clone_size: few
j_call: TRBJ2-1
v_call: TRBV9
d_call: NA
cdr3_aa: CASSARGGAPLGEQFF
cdr3_nt: TGTGCCAGCAGCGCTCGAGGGGGGGCCCCCTTAGGAGAGCAGTTCTTC

clone_size: many
j_call: TRBJ2-3
v_call: TRBV28
d_call: TRBD2
cdr3_aa: CASSSSGRGYTDTQYF
cdr3_nt: TGTGCCAGCAGCTCCTCAGGGCGGGGGTACACAGATACGCAGTATTTT

clone_size: many
j_call: TRBJ2-1
v_call: TRBV20-1
d_call: NA
cdr3_aa: CSAGLVSSYNEQFF
cdr3_nt: TGCAGTGCTGGACTGGTGAGCTCCTACAATGAGCAGTTCTTC

clone_size: many
j_call: TRBJ2-3
v_call: TRBV6-1
d_call: TRBD2
cdr3_aa: CASRPGLTGGDTQYF
cdr3_nt: TGTGCCAGCCGCCCGGGCCTCACGGGGGGGGATACGCAGTATTTT

clone_size: many
j_call: TRBJ2-1
v_call: TRBV28
d_call: NA
cdr3_aa: CASSLTDNEQFF
cdr3_nt: TGTGCCAGCAGCCTGACAGACAATGAGCAGTTCTTC

clone_size: few
j_call: TRBJ2-7
v_call: TRBV15
d_call: NA
cdr3_aa: CATSRDRGTSYEQYF
cdr3_nt: TGTGCCACCAGCAGAGATAGGGGGACCTCTTACGAGCAGTACTTC

clone_size: many
j_call: TRBJ1-1
v_call: TRBV18
d_call: NA
cdr3_aa: CASSPTGTEAFF
cdr3_nt: TGTGCCAGCTCACCGACAGGAACTGAAGCTTTCTTT

clone_size: many
j_call: TRBJ1-1
v_call: TRBV29-1
d_call: NA
cdr3_aa: CSVEQDRATEAFF
cdr3_nt: TGCAGCGTTGAACAGGACAGAGCCACTGAAGCTTTCTTT

clone_size: many
j_call: TRBJ2-3
v_call: TRBV6-4
d_call: TRBD2
cdr3_aa: CASSPLSSGGPDTQYF
cdr3_nt: TGTGCCAGCAGTCCCCTTTCTAGCGGGGGGCCAGATACGCAGTATTTT

clone_size: many
j_call: TRBJ1-5
v_call: TRBV18
d_call: TRBD1
cdr3_aa: CASSRGTDQPQHF
cdr3_nt: TGTGCCAGCTCCCGCGGGACAGATCAACCCCAGCATTTT

clone_size: many
j_call: TRBJ1-1
v_call: TRBV3-1
d_call: NA
cdr3_aa: CASSLPLGQTEAFF
cdr3_nt: TGTGCCAGCAGCCTGCCCCTGGGTCAGACTGAAGCTTTCTTT

clone_size: many
j_call: TRBJ2-5
v_call: TRBV7-2
d_call: NA
cdr3_aa: CASSLDAGPETQYF
cdr3_nt: TGTGCCAGCAGCTTAGATGCAGGGCCGGAGACCCAGTACTTC

clone_size: many
j_call: TRBJ2-3
v_call: TRBV24-1
d_call: TRBD2
cdr3_aa: CATSDRTSGGGRTDTQYF
cdr3_nt: TGTGCCACCAGTGATCGGACTAGCGGGGGGGGACGCACAGATACGCAGTATTTT

clone_size: many
j_call: TRBJ2-7
v_call: TRBV6-1
d_call: TRBD1
cdr3_aa: CASSGTGGPYEQYF
cdr3_nt: TGTGCCAGCAGCGGGACAGGGGGCCCCTACGAGCAGTACTTC

clone_size: NA
j_call: TRBJ1-4
v_call: TRBV20-1
d_call: NA
cdr3_aa: CSARDYRGYNEKLFF
cdr3_nt: TGCAGTGCTAGAGATTATCGGGGGTATAATGAAAAACTGTTTTTT

clone_size: many
j_call: TRBJ1-6
v_call: TRBV5-1
d_call: NA
cdr3_aa: CASSLAGSFSPLHF
cdr3_nt: TGCGCCAGCAGCTTGGCTGGGAGTTTCTCACCCCTCCACTTT

clone_size: many
j_call: TRBJ2-7
v_call: TRBV9
d_call: NA
cdr3_aa: CASSGSSYEQYF
cdr3_nt: TGTGCCAGCAGCGGGTCTTCCTACGAGCAGTACTTC

clone_size: NA
j_call: TRBJ1-5
v_call: TRBV6-1
d_call: NA
cdr3_aa: CADRNRLNQPQHF
cdr3_nt: TGTGCCGACCGCAACAGGCTGAATCAGCCCCAGCATTTT

clone_size: NA
j_call: TRBJ1-2
v_call: TRBV18
d_call: NA
cdr3_aa: CASSPRSDDGYTF
cdr3_nt: TGTGCCAGCTCACCACGGAGTGACGATGGCTACACCTTC

clone_size: many
j_call: TRBJ2-1
v_call: TRBV15
d_call: NA
cdr3_aa: CATSSSPYNEQFF
cdr3_nt: TGTGCCACCAGCAGTAGCCCCTACAATGAGCAGTTCTTC

clone_size: many
j_call: TRBJ2-7
v_call: TRBV20-1
d_call: TRBD1
cdr3_aa: CSASSTGGGYEQYF
cdr3_nt: TGCAGTGCTAGTTCAACAGGGGGTGGCTACGAGCAGTACTTC

clone_size: many
j_call: TRBJ1-5
v_call: TRBV19
d_call: TRBD1
cdr3_aa: CASSIRDRINQPQHF
cdr3_nt: TGTGCCAGTAGTATCCGGGACAGAATCAATCAGCCCCAGCATTTT

clone_size: many
j_call: TRBJ2-7
v_call: TRBV10-1
d_call: NA
cdr3_aa: CASRPGTEGEQYF
cdr3_nt: TGCGCCAGCCGACCAGGGACCGAGGGCGAGCAGTACTTC

clone_size: medium-sized
j_call: TRBJ2-1
v_call: TRBV6-1
d_call: NA
cdr3_aa: CASSDWGPGNEQFF
cdr3_nt: TGTGCCAGCAGTGACTGGGGCCCTGGGAATGAGCAGTTCTTC

clone_size: many
j_call: TRBJ2-1
v_call: TRBV13
d_call: NA
cdr3_aa: CASSLEGAWHEQFF
cdr3_nt: TGTGCCAGCAGCTTAGAAGGGGCCTGGCATGAGCAGTTCTTC

clone_size: few
j_call: TRBJ1-4
v_call: TRBV2
d_call: TRBD1
cdr3_aa: CASKTGTVNEKLFF
cdr3_nt: TGTGCCAGTAAAACCGGGACAGTAAATGAAAAACTGTTTTTT

clone_size: many
j_call: TRBJ1-5
v_call: TRBV20-1
d_call: NA
cdr3_aa: CSARRDSNQPQHF
cdr3_nt: TGCAGTGCCCGCCGGGACAGCAATCAGCCCCAGCATTTT

clone_size: NA
j_call: TRBJ2-2
v_call: TRBV6-1
d_call: TRBD2
cdr3_aa: CASRTGGPDTGELFF
cdr3_nt: TGTGCCAGCAGGACGGGAGGGCCGGACACCGGGGAGCTGTTTTTT

clone_size: few
j_call: TRBJ1-2
v_call: TRBV20-1
d_call: NA
cdr3_aa: CSARPQTINYGYTF
cdr3_nt: TGCAGTGCCCGACCACAGACAATTAACTATGGCTACACCTTC

clone_size: NA
j_call: TRBJ1-6
v_call: TRBV19
d_call: NA
cdr3_aa: CASSIGIRSPLHF
cdr3_nt: TGTGCCAGTAGTATCGGGATACGGTCACCCCTCCACTTT

clone_size: NA
j_call: TRBJ2-3
v_call: TRBV29-1
d_call: TRBD2
cdr3_aa: CSAQGGEGTQYF
cdr3_nt: TGCAGCGCTCAGGGAGGGGAAGGTACGCAGTATTTT

clone_size: NA
j_call: TRBJ1-1
v_call: TRBV2
d_call: NA
cdr3_aa: CASLRDGGTEAFF
cdr3_nt: TGTGCCAGCCTCAGGGACGGAGGCACTGAAGCTTTCTTT

clone_size: many
j_call: TRBJ2-5
v_call: TRBV9
d_call: NA
cdr3_aa: CASSVDISPRETQYF
cdr3_nt: TGTGCCAGCAGCGTAGACATATCCCCCCGGGAGACCCAGTACTTC